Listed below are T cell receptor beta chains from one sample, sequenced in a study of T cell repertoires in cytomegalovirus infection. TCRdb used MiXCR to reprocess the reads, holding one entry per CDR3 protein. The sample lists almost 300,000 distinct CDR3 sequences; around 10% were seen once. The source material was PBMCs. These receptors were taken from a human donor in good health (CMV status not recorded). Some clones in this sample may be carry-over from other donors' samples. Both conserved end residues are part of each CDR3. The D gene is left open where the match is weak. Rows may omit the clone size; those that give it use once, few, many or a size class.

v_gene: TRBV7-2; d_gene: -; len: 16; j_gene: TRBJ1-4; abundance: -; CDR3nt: TGTGCCAGCAGCTTGCTCCGGGACTACTCTAATGAAAAACTGTTTTTT; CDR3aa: CASSLLRDYSNEKLFF
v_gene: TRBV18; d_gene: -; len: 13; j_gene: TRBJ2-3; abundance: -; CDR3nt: TGTGCCAGCTCACTCGACAGAACTGGCCTGCAGTATTTT; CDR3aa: CASSLDRTGLQYF
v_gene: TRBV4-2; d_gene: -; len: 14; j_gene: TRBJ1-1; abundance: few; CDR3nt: TGTGCCAGCAGCCATCGGGTAGTGAACACTGAAGCTTTCTTT; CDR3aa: CASSHRVVNTEAFF
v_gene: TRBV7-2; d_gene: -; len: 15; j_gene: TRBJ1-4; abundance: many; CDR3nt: TGTGCCAGCAGCAGAGACAGTGCAACTAATGAAAAACTGTTTTTT; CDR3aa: CASSRDSATNEKLFF
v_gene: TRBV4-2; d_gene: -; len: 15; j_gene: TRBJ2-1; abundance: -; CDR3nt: TGTGCCAGCAGCCAAGAAATCACCGCTGAAAATGAGCAGTTCTTC; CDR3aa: CASSQEITAENEQFF
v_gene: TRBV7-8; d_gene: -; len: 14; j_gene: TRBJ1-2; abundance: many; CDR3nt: TGTGCCAGCAGCTTAGCAGGGTATAGGTATGGCTACACCTTC; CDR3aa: CASSLAGYRYGYTF
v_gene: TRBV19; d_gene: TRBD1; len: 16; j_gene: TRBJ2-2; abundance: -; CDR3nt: TGTGCCAGTAGTATTTGGGACAGGCCGAACACCGGGGAGCTGTTTTTT; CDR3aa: CASSIWDRPNTGELFF
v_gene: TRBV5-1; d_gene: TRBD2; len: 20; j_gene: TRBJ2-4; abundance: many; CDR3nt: TGCGCCAGCAGCCCCCTCCCGAGACCAGGACTAGCGGGGGGGCGGAACATTCAGTACTTC; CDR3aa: CASSPLPRPGLAGGRNIQYF
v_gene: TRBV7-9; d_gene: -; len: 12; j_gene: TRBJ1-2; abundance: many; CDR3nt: TGTGCCAGCAGCCCGGAGCCGTATGGCTACACCTTC; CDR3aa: CASSPEPYGYTF
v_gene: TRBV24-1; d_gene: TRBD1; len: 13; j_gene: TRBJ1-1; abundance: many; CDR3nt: TGTGCCTGTGGGACAGGGGGAAGTACTGAAGCTTTCTTT; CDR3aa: CACGTGGSTEAFF
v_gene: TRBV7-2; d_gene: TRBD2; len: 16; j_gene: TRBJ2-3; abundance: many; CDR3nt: TGTGCCAGCAGCTTGGGACTAGCGGGGGGTTTAGATACGCAGTATTTT; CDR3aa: CASSLGLAGGLDTQYF
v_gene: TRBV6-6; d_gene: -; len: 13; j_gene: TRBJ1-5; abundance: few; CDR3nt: TGTGCCAGCAGCCTGAGGGCGAACCAGCCCCAGCATTTT; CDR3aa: CASSLRANQPQHF
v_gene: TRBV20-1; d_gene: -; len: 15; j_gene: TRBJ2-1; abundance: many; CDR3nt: TGCAGTGCTAGAGGGGGGGTGAGCTCCTACAATGAGCAGTTCTTC; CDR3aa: CSARGGVSSYNEQFF